This T cell receptor beta chain was identified during a study of vaccination and CD4 T cells after COVID-19. Looking at the study overall: The convalescents comprised six males and four females, two of them Hispanic. Cultures that served as controls received a CEFX pool, an HIV-1 Nef pool, or no peptide. Investigators took post-vaccine samples a median about 65 days after dose two, within a range of 14 to 241. The cells were exposed to overlapping spike peptides originating from SARS-CoV-2, HCoV-NL63, HCoV-OC43 and HCoV-229E for stimulation.

The time point here: late sampling 161 to 241 days after vaccination in three convalescent patients. Noted treatment: roughly 11-day PBMC culture with coronavirus spike peptide pools or control peptides (ViraFEST assay). Cultured CD4+ T cell DNA was sequenced using the Oncomine TCR Beta short-read assay. TCRdb re-derived calls from the PCR reads in MiXCR, one entry per CDR3 protein. The data hold around 26,000 distinct CDR3 sequences, with approximately 41% observed a single time. A few counts support this clonotype. The antigen is not known. The specimen comprised CD4+ T cells from blood, cultured in vitro, sampled about 7 months after SARS-CoV-2 vaccination. This TCR was sampled from a human donor who had recovered from COVID-19.

The CDR3 protein is CASSLRGGRATDTQYF. CDR3 coding DNA: TGTGCCAGCAGCTTGAGAGGCGGGAGGGCCACAGATACGCAGTATTTT. The V gene is TRBV7-2, the J gene TRBJ2-3; 9 bases agree with TRBD2. V shed 3 bases and J 2 bases; nucleotides not matched to a gene: 6. The CDR3 length is 16 residues. The germline gives CDR1 SGHTA, CDR2 FQGNSA.